This T cell receptor (beta chain) appears in the sequencing data of a study of blood T cell repertoires in COVID-19. Study background: There were acute and convalescent COVID-19 samples, and they came from the United States, Italy and Spain.

Per the original data handling: The authors estimated nucleated cell counts from reference gene primer amplification. Libraries were prepared by immunoSEQ multiplex PCR; TCRdb keeps only in-frame clonotypes and omits some of them. The D gene and trimming were derived from the DNA, and the V and J assignments and clone size from that table. The sample carries almost 35,000 clones, 88% recorded once. Germline values: CDR1 SGHNT, CDR2 YENEEA. Trimming took off 2 bases at V and 2 bases at J, with 11 bases between the two ends. This CDR3 has 15 amino acids. The chain combines TRBV11-3 with TRBJ2-3; a possible D gene is TRBD2 (5 bases). The origin of this receptor is a man in his sixties with active COVID-19. The sample comprised peripheral blood. The CDR3 reads CASSLRGLPTDTQYF. DNA of the CDR3: TGTGCCAGCAGCTTAAGAGGACTCCCCACAGATACGCAGTATTTT.